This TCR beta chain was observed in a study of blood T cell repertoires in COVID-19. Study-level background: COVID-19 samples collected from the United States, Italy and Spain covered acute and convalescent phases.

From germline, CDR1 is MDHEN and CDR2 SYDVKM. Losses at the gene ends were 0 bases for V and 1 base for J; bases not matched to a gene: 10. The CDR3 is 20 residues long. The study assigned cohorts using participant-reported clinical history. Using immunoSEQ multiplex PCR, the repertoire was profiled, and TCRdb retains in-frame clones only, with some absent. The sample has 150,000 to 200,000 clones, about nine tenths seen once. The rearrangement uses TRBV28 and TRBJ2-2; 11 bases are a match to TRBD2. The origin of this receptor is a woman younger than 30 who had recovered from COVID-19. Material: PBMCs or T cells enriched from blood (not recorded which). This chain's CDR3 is CASSLWASSGRLMNTGELFF. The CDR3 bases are TGTGCCAGCAGTTTATGGGCCTCTAGCGGGAGGTTAATGAACACCGGGGAGCTGTTTTTT.